This T cell receptor (beta chain) was documented in a study of T cell repertoires in cytomegalovirus infection (dated by TCRdb to the late 2010s). Describing the broader study: The peptide stimulations were aimed at well-studied HLA-B-restricted epitopes as well as recently identified HLA-C-restricted CMV epitopes, whose presentation resists viral immunomodulation. Donor HLA type was relevant to the analysis, because carriage of CMV infection together with the matching HLA type was indicated by public TCR beta signatures. Summary of the overall study and its limitations: Cumulative frequency of public TCR beta family members discriminated carriers of CMV infection plus the relevant HLA type in this cohort and an independent roughly 340-donor cohort. The ex vivo response was dominated by HLA-C-restricted CMV-specific TCR beta clonotypes, and the single most frequent clonotype in two of eight donors was supplied by these HLA-C-restricted clonotypes.

The germline V gene provides CDR1 MGHRA and CDR2 YSYEKL. V was cut back by 4 bases and J by 2 bases, leaving a gap of 11 bases between them. From its cysteine to its phenylalanine, the CDR3 spans 14 amino acids. Only the CDR3 DNA is retained, 42 bases long and in frame from the first base. Sample treatment or condition, as interpreted from the label and publication: in vitro stimulation with specific CMV peptide epitopes to enrich CMV-specific T cells. Of note for this clonotype: The antigen it recognizes is unknown. No quality values exist for individual bases; no much larger clone is one base distant.

Sequencing was carried out with an Illumina HiSeq 1500. TCRdb took the public reads, trimmed them with fastp at Q25, ran MiXCR for clone calling and kept in-frame beta chains. Each entry is one CDR3 protein sequence, shown with its most common DNA and genes. This sample holds 70,000 to 95,000 distinct CDR3 sequences; about 29% were observed only once. Together, the top ten hold approximately 75% of the sample. The TCR sequence derives from a human donor in good health (CMV status not recorded). Some clones in this sample may be carry-over from other donors' samples. Recombination connected TRBV4-1 to TRBJ1-1; the D gene remains uncertain. The material sequenced was CD8+ T cells from cultured PBMCs, taken from culture after CMV antigen stimulation. The bases read TGCGCCAGCAGCCCAGGTGGCAGCAACACTGAAGCTTTCTTT. It codes for CASSPGGSNTEAFF.